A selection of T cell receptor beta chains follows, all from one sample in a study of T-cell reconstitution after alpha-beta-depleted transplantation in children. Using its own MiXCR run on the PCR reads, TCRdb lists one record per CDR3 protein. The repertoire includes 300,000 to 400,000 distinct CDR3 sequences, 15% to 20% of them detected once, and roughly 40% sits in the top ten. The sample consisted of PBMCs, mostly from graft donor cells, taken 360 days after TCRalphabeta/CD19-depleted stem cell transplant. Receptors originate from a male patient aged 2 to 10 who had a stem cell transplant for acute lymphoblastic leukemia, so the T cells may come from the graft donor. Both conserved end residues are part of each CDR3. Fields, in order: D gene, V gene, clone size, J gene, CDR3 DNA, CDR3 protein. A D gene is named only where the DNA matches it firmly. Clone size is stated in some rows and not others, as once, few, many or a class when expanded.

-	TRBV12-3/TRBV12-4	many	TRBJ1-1	TGTGCCAGCAGTTCTGGGGGGCGCGGGGGGACTGAAGCTTTCTTT	CASSSGGRGGTEAFF
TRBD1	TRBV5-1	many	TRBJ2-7	TGCGCCAGCAGCTTGGGCTACCGGGACAGGGTCCACGAGCAGTACTTC	CASSLGYRDRVHEQYF
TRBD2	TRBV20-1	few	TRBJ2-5	TGCAGTGCTAGGTCCGAGCGGGATCTGGAAGAGACCCAGTACTTC	CSARSERDLEETQYF
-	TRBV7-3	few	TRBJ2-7	TGTGCCAGCAGCTACCAGGGAAATTCGGCCTACGAGCAGTACTTC	CASSYQGNSAYEQYF
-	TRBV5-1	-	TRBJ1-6	TGCGCCAGCAGACCCGACGAGGCTAATTCACCCCTCCACTTT	CASRPDEANSPLHF
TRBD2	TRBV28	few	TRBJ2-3	TGTGCCAGCAGTTCACCACATCTAACTCCGGGACTAGCGGGAGCAGATACGCAGTATTTT	CASSSPHLTPGLAGADTQYF
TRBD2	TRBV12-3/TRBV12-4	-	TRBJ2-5	TGTGCCAGCAGTGCTCCCGGGACTACGAAAGAGACCCAGTACTTC	CASSAPGTTKETQYF
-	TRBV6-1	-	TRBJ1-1	TGTGCCAGCAGTGAAATAGGGGGAACGGCCGTTGAAGCTTTCTTT	CASSEIGGTAVEAFF
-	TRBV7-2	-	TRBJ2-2	TGTGCCAGCAGCTGGCTAACAGGAAAATTAAACACCGGGGAGCTGTTTTTT	CASSWLTGKLNTGELFF
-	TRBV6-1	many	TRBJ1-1	TGTGCCAGCAGTGAGGGTCTGAACACTGAAGCTTTCTTT	CASSEGLNTEAFF